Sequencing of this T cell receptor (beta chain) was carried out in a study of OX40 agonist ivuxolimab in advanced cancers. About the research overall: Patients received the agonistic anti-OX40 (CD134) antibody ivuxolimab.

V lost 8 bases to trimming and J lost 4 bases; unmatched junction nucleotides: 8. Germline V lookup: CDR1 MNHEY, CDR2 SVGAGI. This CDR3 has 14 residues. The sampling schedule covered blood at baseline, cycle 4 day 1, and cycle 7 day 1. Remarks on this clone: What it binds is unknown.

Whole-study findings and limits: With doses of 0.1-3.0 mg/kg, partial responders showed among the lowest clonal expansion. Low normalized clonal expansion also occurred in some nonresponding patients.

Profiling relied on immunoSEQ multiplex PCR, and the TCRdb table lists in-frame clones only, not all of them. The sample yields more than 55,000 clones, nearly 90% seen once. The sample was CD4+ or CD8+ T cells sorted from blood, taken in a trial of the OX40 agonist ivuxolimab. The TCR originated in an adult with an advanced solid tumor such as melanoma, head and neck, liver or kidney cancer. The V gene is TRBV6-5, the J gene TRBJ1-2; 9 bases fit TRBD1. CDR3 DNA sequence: TGTGCCAGCGCGGAATGGACAGGGGTCTATGGCTACACCTTC. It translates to CASAEWTGVYGYTF.